Listed here are 2 T cell receptor beta chains from one sample, sequenced in a study of blood T cell repertoires in COVID-19. Using immunoSEQ multiplex PCR, the repertoire was profiled, and TCRdb retains in-frame clones only, with some absent. The sample holds approximately 160,000 clones; about 81% are singletons and the top ten take approximately 11%. Sequencing was done on a sample of peripheral blood. The source of these receptors is a man in his sixties with active or convalescent COVID-19.

The DNA for the CDR3 is TGTGCCAGCAGTTCCGACAGCGACATTCAGTACTTC. As protein: CASSSDSDIQYF. This chain uses TRBV12-3 or TRBV12-4 with TRBJ2-4; weak D call: TRBD1 (5 bases). The length of the CDR3 is 12 residues. V lost 4 bases and J lost 8, with 9 bases in between.

This chain links TRBV4-2 with TRBJ1-2; tentative D call: TRBD1 (6 bases). Germline V gene data show CDR1 as LGHNA and CDR2 as YNFKEQ. Trimming pared 7 bases from V and 1 base from J, leaving 10 bases between. The length of the CDR3 is 13 residues. CDR3 nucleotides: TGTGCCAGCAAGAAACAGGGTAACTATGGCTACACCTTC. Protein: CASKKQGNYGYTF.